Listed below are T cell receptor beta chains from one sample, sequenced in a study of cytomegalovirus exposure and HLA in healthy donors. TCRdb's copy holds only in-frame clones and misses some; the assay was immunoSEQ multiplex PCR. The sample consists of roughly 120,000 clones, approximately 77% of them appearing once. Material: PBMCs. These TCRs come from a man aged 45-60 years in good health and CMV-seropositive. CDR3s include the opening cysteine and the closing phenylalanine or tryptophan. Fields, in order: J gene, clone size, V gene, D gene, CDR3 protein, CDR3 DNA. A D gene is named only where the DNA matches it firmly. Clone size is given for some rows only: seen once, a few or many times, or a class if the clone is expanded.

>TRBJ1-2|-|TRBV30|TRBD1
CAWIAGDRAPNYGYTF
TGTGCCTGGATAGCTGGGGACAGGGCGCCTAACTATGGCTACACCTTC
>TRBJ1-1|-|TRBV5-6|-
CASNLSGTHKGAFF
TGTGCCAGCAACCTAAGCGGGACTCATAAAGGAGCTTTCTTT
>TRBJ2-3|few|TRBV6-1|TRBD2
CASRRTSGGVDTQYF
TGTGCCAGCAGGAGGACTAGCGGGGGGGTAGATACGCAGTATTTT
>TRBJ2-3|-|TRBV9|-
CASSVATGTADTQYF
TGTGCCAGCAGCGTGGCGACAGGGACTGCAGATACGCAGTATTTT
>TRBJ1-4|-|TRBV7-8|TRBD1
CASSSAPRAGGGEKLFF
TGTGCCAGCAGCTCAGCCCCCCGGGCAGGGGGAGGTGAAAAACTGTTTTTT
>TRBJ1-2|-|TRBV5-4|-
CASSTSQGYYGYTF
TGTGCCAGCAGCACCTCACAGGGTTATTATGGCTACACCTTC
>TRBJ1-5|-|TRBV5-1|-
CASRPGDLNQPQHF
TGCGCCAGCAGGCCAGGGGACCTTAATCAGCCCCAGCATTTT
>TRBJ2-1|-|TRBV4-1|TRBD2
CASSQEFPRLAGNNEQFF
TGCGCCAGCAGCCAAGAATTTCCCAGACTAGCGGGCAACAATGAGCAGTTCTTC
>TRBJ2-2|-|TRBV5-1|-
CASSQRDIGQTTGELFF
TGCGCCAGCAGCCAACGTGACATCGGACAGACCACCGGGGAGCTGTTTTTT
>TRBJ1-1|-|TRBV29-1|TRBD1
CSGGDRVTEAFF
TGCAGCGGTGGGGACAGGGTCACTGAAGCTTTCTTT
>TRBJ2-7|-|TRBV21-1|-
CASSRRVSYF
TGTGCCAGCAGCCGGAGGGTATCGTACTTC
>TRBJ1-5|few|TRBV10-2|-
CASRDSYSNQPQHF
TGCGCCAGCAGGGACAGTTATAGCAATCAGCCCCAGCATTTT
>TRBJ1-5|-|TRBV5-5|TRBD1
CASSPGQGVQPQHF
TGTGCCAGCAGCCCCGGACAGGGAGTTCAGCCCCAGCATTTT
>TRBJ2-3|once|TRBV5-4|TRBD2
CASSKPSGGALGTDTQYF
TGTGCCAGCAGCAAACCTAGCGGGGGAGCTCTGGGCACAGATACGCAGTATTTT
>TRBJ2-7|-|TRBV2|-
CASSEAGRGGGHYEQYF
TGTGCCAGCAGTGAAGCGGGCCGAGGCGGCGGACATTACGAGCAGTACTTC
>TRBJ1-2|-|TRBV7-9|TRBD1
CASSNQGVFYGYTF
TGTGCCAGCAGCAACCAGGGGGTTTTCTATGGCTACACCTTC
>TRBJ1-1|-|TRBV5-4|-
CASSLPDRNTEAFF
TGTGCCAGCAGCCTCCCTGACAGGAACACTGAAGCTTTCTTT
>TRBJ2-1|-|TRBV5-4|TRBD2
CASSLGAGGRFDEQFF
TGTGCCAGCAGCTTAGGAGCGGGGGGGCGATTTGATGAGCAGTTCTTC
>TRBJ2-7|-|TRBV19|TRBD2
CASRSSGIAYEQYF
TGTGCCAGTAGAAGTAGCGGGATAGCCTACGAGCAGTACTTC
>TRBJ2-5|-|TRBV28|-
CASSFDNLQETQYF
TGTGCCAGCAGTTTTGACAACCTTCAAGAGACCCAGTACTTC
>TRBJ1-2|-|TRBV6-1|TRBD1
CASSGTVFYGYTF
TGTGCCAGCAGCGGGACAGTTTTTTATGGCTACACCTTC
>TRBJ1-2|once|TRBV28|-
CASSLWAEDYGYTF
TGTGCCAGCAGTTTATGGGCGGAGGACTATGGCTACACCTTC
>TRBJ2-3|-|TRBV29-1|TRBD2
CSVEAGGSTDTQYF
TGCAGCGTTGAAGCGGGGGGAAGCACAGATACGCAGTATTTT
>TRBJ1-2|-|TRBV6-1|-
CASSARDIINYGYTF
TGTGCCAGCAGTGCTAGGGACATTATTAACTATGGCTACACCTTC
>TRBJ2-5|few|TRBV5-5|-
CGSGSYTQETQYF
TGTGGCTCGGGGAGCTACACCCAAGAGACCCAGTACTTC
>TRBJ2-3|once|TRBV5-1|TRBD2
CASRRGTDTQYF
TGCGCCAGCAGGCGGGGGACAGATACGCAGTATTTT
>TRBJ1-2|-|TRBV5-1|-
CASSLGEGSGWYTF
TGCGCCAGCAGCTTGGGGGAGGGATCCGGATGGTACACCTTC
>TRBJ1-3|-|TRBV7-2|TRBD1
CASSLRQGGPGNTIYF
TGTGCCAGCAGCCTGAGACAGGGAGGACCTGGAAACACCATATATTTT
>TRBJ1-1|-|TRBV29-1|-
CSVLPLAETEAFF
TGCAGCGTTCTCCCACTCGCGGAAACTGAAGCTTTCTTT
>TRBJ1-5|-|TRBV2|-
CASSTGGAYSNQPQHF
TGTGCCAGTTCGACAGGTGGGGCATATAGCAATCAGCCCCAGCATTTT
>TRBJ1-2|-|TRBV2|-
CASSVVGRANYGYTF
TGTGCCAGCAGTGTAGTTGGTCGGGCTAACTATGGCTACACCTTC
>TRBJ2-1|-|TRBV4-3|-
CASSQGVAGYNEQFF
TGCGCCAGCAGCCAAGGGGTCGCGGGTTACAATGAGCAGTTCTTC
>TRBJ2-1|-|TRBV30|TRBD2
CAWSVPAGGPYNEQFF
TGTGCCTGGAGTGTCCCAGCGGGAGGGCCCTACAATGAGCAGTTCTTC
>TRBJ1-2|-|TRBV5-1|TRBD1
CASSADREDGYTF
TGCGCCAGCAGCGCTGACAGGGAAGATGGCTACACCTTC
>TRBJ2-5|-|TRBV28|-
CASSLIQGRGETQYF
TGTGCCAGCAGTTTAATACAGGGGCGGGGAGAGACCCAGTACTTC
>TRBJ2-3|-|TRBV18|TRBD2
CASSDGTSGNPDTQYF
TGTGCCAGCTCAGACGGGACTAGCGGGAATCCAGATACGCAGTATTTT
>TRBJ2-1|-|TRBV29-1|-
CSVGWTATYNEQFF
TGCAGCGTGGGGTGGACAGCCACCTACAATGAGCAGTTCTTC
>TRBJ2-7|-|TRBV7-2|TRBD2
CASSAGGPPREQYF
TGTGCCAGCAGCGCGGGGGGGCCACCTCGAGAGCAGTACTTC
>TRBJ2-1|-|TRBV18|TRBD1
CASSPPGQGGGGEQFF
TGTGCCAGCTCACCACCGGGACAGGGTGGCGGGGGTGAGCAGTTCTTC
>TRBJ2-1|-|TRBV18|-
CASSPGPAFHNEQFF
TGTGCCAGCTCACCAGGTCCAGCGTTCCACAATGAGCAGTTCTTC
>TRBJ2-5|-|TRBV7-2|-
CASTFLSGEQYF
TGTGCCAGCACCTTCCTCTCCGGGGAGCAGTACTTC
>TRBJ2-3|-|TRBV5-1|TRBD1
CASRDPTGVEDTQYF
TGCGCCAGCAGGGATCCGACAGGGGTGGAAGATACGCAGTATTTT
>TRBJ1-2|-|TRBV27|TRBD1
CASTRQGTDYGYTF
TGTGCCAGCACCCGACAGGGAACGGACTATGGCTACACCTTC
>TRBJ2-5|-|TRBV4-1|TRBD1
CASSQEGGQVQETQYF
TGCGCCAGCAGCCAAGAGGGGGGACAGGTCCAAGAGACCCAGTACTTC
>TRBJ1-3|-|TRBV19|TRBD1
CASSPRDRRRNTIYF
TGTGCCAGTAGTCCGCGGGACAGGAGGCGAAACACCATATATTTT
>TRBJ2-7|few|TRBV6-5|-
CASSYSRDFYEQYF
TGTGCCAGCAGTTACTCGCGGGACTTCTACGAGCAGTACTTC
>TRBJ2-3|-|TRBV9|-
CASSVHSTDTQYF
TGTGCCAGCAGCGTCCATAGCACAGATACGCAGTATTTT
>TRBJ2-6|-|TRBV29-1|-
CSVAVSSGANVLTF
TGCAGCGTTGCCGTCTCCTCTGGGGCCAACGTCCTGACTTTC
>TRBJ1-1|-|TRBV27|-
CASSFGAILSEAFF
TGTGCCAGCAGTTTTGGGGCGATCCTCTCTGAAGCTTTCTTT
>TRBJ1-5|-|TRBV28|-
CASSQTGHSNQPQHF
TGTGCCAGCAGTCAAACAGGCCATAGCAATCAGCCCCAGCATTTT
>TRBJ2-7|-|TRBV5-1|-
CASSQDRESHEQYF
TGCGCCAGCAGTCAGGACCGGGAGAGCCACGAGCAGTACTTC
>TRBJ1-2|few|TRBV18|TRBD1
CASSPDRDNGYTF
TGTGCCAGCTCACCCGACAGGGATAACGGCTACACCTTC
>TRBJ1-5|-|TRBV28|-
CASSSAGGLHF
TGTGCCAGCAGTTCCGCGGGGGGCTTGCATTTT
>TRBJ2-1|-|TRBV10-3|TRBD2
CAIRGSSGYNEQFF
TGTGCCATCAGGGGGTCTAGCGGCTACAATGAGCAGTTCTTC
>TRBJ1-4|-|TRBV21-1|-
CATDRDRELGNEKLFF
TGTGCCACCGACCGCGACAGGGAGTTAGGTAATGAAAAACTGTTTTTT
>TRBJ1-2|few|TRBV7-2|-
CASSQGFGYGYTF
TGTGCCAGCAGTCAGGGTTTCGGCTATGGCTACACCTTC
>TRBJ2-1|-|TRBV5-1|TRBD1
CASSLSARGYNEQFF
TGCGCCAGCAGCTTGAGTGCCAGGGGGTACAATGAGCAGTTCTTC
>TRBJ1-1|-|TRBV21-1|-
CASSKERGGTACTEAFF
TGTGCCAGCAGCAAAGAAAGGGGGGGTACGGCGTGCACTGAAGCTTTCTTT